This TCR beta chain was identified in a study of OX40 agonist ivuxolimab in advanced cancers. The wider study: Hepatocellular carcinoma, melanoma, renal cell or head and neck cancer occurred in dose-escalation patients. Mean age about 60 years, range about 23 to 80; just over 80% male. Study findings and constraints: Dosing at 0.1 to 3.0 mg/kg was accompanied by clonal expansion of CD4+ and CD8+ blood T cells by week 6. Mean expanded clone counts were higher in CD8+ than CD4+ T cells.

About this clone: As yet, its antigen is unknown.

J was trimmed by 3 bases and V by 0 bases; bases with no gene match: 7. The CDR3 loop spans 18 amino acids. CDR1 is SGHNT, CDR2 YYREEE, per germline (reference sequence). Repertoires were generated with immunoSEQ multiplex PCR, while TCRdb's copy carries only in-frame clones and drops some. Of 50,000 to 65,000 clones in the sample, 75% to 90% were seen once. The TCR comes from an adult with an advanced solid tumor such as melanoma, head and neck, liver or kidney cancer. Sequences were derived from CD4+ or CD8+ T cells sorted from blood, sampled in a trial of the OX40 agonist ivuxolimab. The chain couples TRBV5-4 to TRBJ2-1; 12 positions agree with TRBD2. DNA of the CDR3: TGTGCCAGCAGCTTGGTTTCTAGCGGGAGGGCCTACTACAATGAGCAGTTCTTC. Translated: CASSLVSSGRAYYNEQFF.